The clone carrying this T cell receptor (beta chain) was picked up one time. The antigen remains unidentified. Clones were read by immunoSEQ multiplex PCR, and TCRdb kept only the in-frame ones, dropping some. Among 2,500,000 or so clones listed, 85% to 95% were seen once. The data belong to a study of shared clonotypes between healthy human individuals. Notes on the study in general: For naive CD4 cells, around 5% of clonotypes were shared across a handful of donors. Non-shared clonotypes had lower generation probabilities than those shared by all four donors.

Trimming removed 5 bases at V and 5 bases at J, with 21 bases between. The CDR3 is 15 amino acids. The germline CDR1 and CDR2 sequences are GTSNPN and SVGIG (reference sequence). The receptor comes from a man between 18 and 29 years old in good health. V and J are TRBV30 and TRBJ2-5; maybe TRBD1 (7 bases). Specimen: naive CD4+ T cells sorted from blood. Noted subset: CD45RA+ positively selected. In DNA form, the CDR3 reads TGTGCCTGGCTGAAACAGGGGAGGTTAGGGGAGACCCAGTACTTC. Translating gives CAWLKQGRLGETQYF.